Included here is one TCR beta chain sequence, with context. This sample stems from a study of Graves' ophthalmopathy and Graves' hyperthyroidism. Diagnosis was based on clinical symptoms, serum thyroxine, TRAb, thyroid ultrasound and orbital computed tomography. Germline V lookup: CDR1 SGHTA, CDR2 FQGNSA. The CDR3 sequence is 14 residues long. The V and J ends lost 9 bases and 3 bases, in that order; junction bases with no gene match: 4. Amplified TCR beta CDR3 regions were obtained using RNA transcripts as template. Amplification began with first-round RT-PCR using HTBI primers, then second-round multiplex PCR was performed. TCRdb processed the multiplex PCR reads anew with MiXCR; each CDR3 protein has one entry. Of about 660,000 distinct CDR3 sequences in the sample, over 40% were seen once.

The clonotype comes from an adult man with Graves' ophthalmopathy. The V gene is TRBV7-2, the J gene TRBJ1-6, with TRBD1 matching over 8 bases. Sequencing was carried out using peripheral blood. CDR3 in DNA: TGTGCCAGTGGGGGACAGGACTATAATTCACCCCTCCACTTT. It is translated as CASGGQDYNSPLHF.